Following are 10 T cell receptor beta chains from one sample sequenced in a study of shared clonotypes between healthy human individuals. Repertoires were generated with immunoSEQ multiplex PCR, while TCRdb's copy carries only in-frame clones and drops some. The sample records 640,000 or so clones, approximately 79% being singletons. The source material was memory CD4+ T cells sorted from blood. Subset here: CD45RA-negative fraction. All receptors derive from a woman aged 30 to 39 in good health.

As for this clone: Other DNA sequences from this sample encode an identical CDR3 as well. The V gene is TRBV5-1, the J gene TRBJ1-1; the D is unclear. CDR3 length: 14 residues. The germline CDR1 and CDR2 sequences are SGHRS and YFSETQ. V was shortened by 2 bases and J by 4 bases, with 12 bases between the two germline ends. CDR3 in amino acids: CASSLPVEGTEAFF. The CDR3 bases are TGCGCCAGCAGCTTACCCGTAGAAGGCACTGAAGCTTTCTTT.

On this clone itself: Other DNA sequences in this sample translate to the same CDR3. The J gene is TRBJ1-1, the V gene TRBV5-1; possible D gene TRBD1, 6 bases. The CDR3 runs to 14 residues. Germline V gene data show CDR1 as SGHRS and CDR2 as YFSETQ. Trimming cost V 0 bases and J 3 bases, with 9 bases left between them. This CDR3 reads CASSLVQGDTEAFF. CDR3 in DNA: TGCGCCAGCAGCTTGGTACAGGGAGACACTGAAGCTTTCTTT.

In its sample, this clone was seen a few times. The chain recombines TRBV2 with TRBJ1-4, with D maybe TRBD1 (5 bases). V shed 3 bases and J shed 8 bases, with 16 bases lying between them. The germline V gene encodes CDR1 SNHLY and CDR2 FYNNEI. CDR3 size: 15 residues. CDR3 residues: CASSDRTTPSEKLFF. DNA of the CDR3: TGTGCCAGCAGTGACAGGACAACGCCGAGCGAAAAACTGTTTTTT.

This clone was seen a few times. At the DNA level, this CDR3 is encoded by other sequences in the same sample as well. As DNA, the CDR3 is TGCGCCAGCAGACTAGCGGAGACCTACAATGAGCAGTTCTTC. This encodes CASRLAETYNEQFF. The gene calls are TRBV5-1 and TRBJ2-1, with 8 bases fitting TRBD2. V lost 5 bases to trimming and J lost 2 bases; unmatched junction nucleotides: 3. The germline V gene has CDR1 SGHRS and CDR2 YFSETQ. CDR3 length: 14 residues.

The chain couples TRBV7-8 to TRBJ2-7; D not certain. The germline V gene has CDR1 SGHVS and CDR2 FQNEAQ. The CDR3 covers 13 residues. V lost 5 bases, J lost 6 bases, and 14 bases lay in between. The CDR3 sequence: CASSPLVMGEQYF. In nucleotides, the CDR3 is TGTGCCAGCAGCCCCTTGGTGATGGGCGAGCAGTACTTC.

The chain uses TRBV19 and TRBJ1-5; D possibly corresponds to TRBD1 (5 bases). The length of the CDR3 is 14 residues. V lost 1 base and J lost 3, with 7 bases in between. Germline V gene data show CDR1 as LNHDA and CDR2 as SQIVND (reference sequence). This CDR3 is CASSIGQHNQPQHF. The CDR3 DNA sequence: TGTGCCAGTAGTATAGGACAGCACAATCAGCCCCAGCATTTT.

This clone was observed a handful of times. The V and J genes are TRBV19 and TRBJ1-5; D uncertain. With 5 bases removed from V and 8 bases from J, the gap between germline ends came to 10 bases. The CDR3 has 12 residues. Germline CDR1 is LNHDA and CDR2 is SQIVND (reference sequence). DNA for the CDR3: TGTGCCAGTAGTGGCAGGACGAAGCCCCAGCATTTT. As protein: CASSGRTKPQHF.

CDR3 residues: CASSLGTEDSEQYF. The DNA of the CDR3 is TGCGCCAGCAGCTTAGGGACAGAAGACTCCGAGCAGTACTTC. The chain uses TRBV5-1 and TRBJ2-7; 7 nucleotides agree with TRBD1. Trimming at V came to 2 bases and at J to 6 bases, leaving 8 bases not matched to a gene. This CDR3 is 14 amino acids long. Per the germline V gene, CDR1 is SGHRS and CDR2 is YFSETQ.

A note on this clone: One end of the junction fails to match germline, which may point to a read error. The chain couples TRBV19 to TRBJ1-2, with 10 bases aligning to TRBD1. The V gene's germline CDR1 is LNHDA and CDR2 SQIVND (reference sequence). The CDR3 contains 15 residues. Here the CDR3 reads CASSIQTGGYYGYTF. The CDR3 DNA is TGTGCCAGCAGTATACAGACAGGGGGCTACTATGGCTACACCTTC.

The count of this clone is one. The rearrangement links TRBV7-6 to TRBJ2-5; D unclear. The V and J ends lost 2 bases and 5 bases respectively, with 9 bases between them. CDR3 length: 13 amino acids. Looked up from germline, CDR1 is SGHVS and CDR2 is FNYEAQ. CDR3 DNA: TGTGCCAGCAGCTTATTCGTCGGGGAGACCCAGTACTTC. Translating it yields CASSLFVGETQYF.